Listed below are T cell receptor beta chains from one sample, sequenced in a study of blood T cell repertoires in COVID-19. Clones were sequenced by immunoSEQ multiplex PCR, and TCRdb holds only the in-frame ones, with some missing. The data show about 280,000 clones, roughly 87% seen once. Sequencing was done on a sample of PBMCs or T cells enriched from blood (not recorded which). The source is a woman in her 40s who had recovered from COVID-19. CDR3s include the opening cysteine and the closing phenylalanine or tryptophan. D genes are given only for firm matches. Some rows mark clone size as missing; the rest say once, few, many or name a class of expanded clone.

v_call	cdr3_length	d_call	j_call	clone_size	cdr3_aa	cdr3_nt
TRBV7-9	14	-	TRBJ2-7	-	CASSPGVGGDEQYF	TGTGCCAGCAGCCCCGGTGTGGGGGGAGACGAGCAGTACTTC
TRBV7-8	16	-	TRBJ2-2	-	CASSLAHLANTGELFF	TGTGCCAGCAGCTTAGCGCACCTAGCGAACACCGGGGAGCTGTTTTTT
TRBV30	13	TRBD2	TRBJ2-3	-	CAWRTSGTDTQYF	TGTGCCTGGAGGACTAGCGGCACAGATACGCAGTATTTT
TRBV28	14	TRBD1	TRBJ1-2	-	CASRTGGELYGYTF	TGTGCCAGCAGGACAGGGGGCGAACTCTATGGCTACACCTTC
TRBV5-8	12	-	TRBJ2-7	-	CASSLAGRGQYF	TGTGCCAGCAGCTTGGCAGGGCGAGGGCAGTACTTC
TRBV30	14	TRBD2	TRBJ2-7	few	CAWSVGSGRVEQYF	TGTGCCTGGAGTGTCGGTAGCGGGAGAGTCGAGCAGTACTTC
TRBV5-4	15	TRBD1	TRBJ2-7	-	CASSEGQGVNYEQYF	TGTGCCAGCAGCGAAGGACAGGGCGTCAACTACGAGCAGTACTTC
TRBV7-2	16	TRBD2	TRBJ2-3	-	CASSAGTSGSADTQYF	TGTGCCAGCAGCGCCGGGACTAGCGGGAGCGCAGATACGCAGTATTTT
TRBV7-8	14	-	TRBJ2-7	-	CASRGSSQGYEQYF	TGTGCCAGCAGGGGGTCAAGTCAGGGCTACGAGCAGTACTTC
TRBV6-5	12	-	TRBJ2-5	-	CASRSAQETQYF	TGTGCCAGCAGAAGCGCCCAAGAGACCCAGTACTTC
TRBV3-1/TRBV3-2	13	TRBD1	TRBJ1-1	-	CASSPGQGSAAFF	TGTGCCAGCAGCCCCGGACAGGGGTCGGCGGCTTTCTTT
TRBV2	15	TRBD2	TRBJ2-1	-	CASSPGLGGYNEQFF	TGTGCCAGCAGCCCGGGACTAGGGGGTTACAATGAGCAGTTCTTC
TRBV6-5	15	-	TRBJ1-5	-	CASSTGSRSNQPQHF	TGTGCCAGCAGTACCGGGAGTCGTAGCAATCAGCCCCAGCATTTT
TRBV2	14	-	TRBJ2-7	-	CAIDDGASGYEQYF	TGTGCCATCGATGACGGAGCTTCGGGTTACGAGCAGTACTTC
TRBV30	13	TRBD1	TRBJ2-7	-	CASRGQGAGEQYF	TGTGCCTCACGAGGACAGGGGGCAGGTGAGCAGTACTTC
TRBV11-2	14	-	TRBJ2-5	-	CASSFGGWQETQYF	TGTGCCAGCAGCTTTGGCGGGTGGCAAGAGACCCAGTACTTC
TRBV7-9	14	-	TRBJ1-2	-	CASSSVSGLDGYTF	TGTGCCAGCAGCTCAGTGTCAGGGCTAGATGGCTACACCTTC
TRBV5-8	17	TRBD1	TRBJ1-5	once	CASSFGTAGTYNQPQHF	TGTGCCAGCAGCTTCGGGACAGCAGGGACTTACAATCAGCCCCAGCATTTT
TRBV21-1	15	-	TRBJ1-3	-	CASSKKNPAGNTIYF	TGTGCCAGCAGCAAAAAAAACCCAGCTGGAAACACCATATATTTT
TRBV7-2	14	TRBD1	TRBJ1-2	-	CASSSTGTGYGYTF	TGTGCCAGCAGCTCTACCGGGACAGGGTACGGCTACACCTTC
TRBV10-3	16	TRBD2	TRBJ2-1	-	CAISDSRSGRGDEQFF	TGTGCCATCAGTGATTCCCGAAGCGGGAGGGGTGATGAGCAGTTCTTC
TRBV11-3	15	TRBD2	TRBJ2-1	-	CASSLGGLAPNEQFF	TGTGCCAGCAGCTTAGGGGGACTAGCTCCCAATGAGCAGTTCTTC
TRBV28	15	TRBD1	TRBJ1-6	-	CASILTGEYNSPLHF	TGTGCCAGCATATTGACAGGGGAATACAATTCACCCCTCCACTTT
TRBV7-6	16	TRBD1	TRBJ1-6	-	CASSSRTGGNNSPLHF	TGTGCCAGCAGCTCAAGGACAGGGGGAAACAATTCACCCCTCCACTTT
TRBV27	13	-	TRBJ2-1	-	CASSFYTDNEQFF	TGTGCCAGCAGTTTTTATACAGATAATGAGCAGTTCTTC
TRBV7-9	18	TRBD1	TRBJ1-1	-	CASSLGLGQGAKNTEAFF	TGTGCCAGCAGCTTAGGGTTAGGCCAGGGGGCTAAGAACACTGAAGCTTTCTTT
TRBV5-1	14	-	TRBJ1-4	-	CASSLGGGNEKLFF	TGCGCCAGCAGCTTGGGTGGAGGGAATGAAAAACTGTTTTTT
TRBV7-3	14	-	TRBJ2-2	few	CASSSVGGTGELFF	TGTGCCAGCAGCTCTGTGGGGGGCACCGGGGAGCTGTTTTTT
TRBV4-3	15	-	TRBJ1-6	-	CASSQGVERNSPLHF	TGCGCCAGCAGCCAAGGGGTAGAGAGGAATTCACCCCTCCACTTT
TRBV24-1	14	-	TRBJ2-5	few	CATSVSKTQETQYF	TGTGCCACCAGTGTATCTAAGACACAAGAGACCCAGTACTTC
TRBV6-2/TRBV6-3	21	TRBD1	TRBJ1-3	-	CASSYGFFGQGIGISGNTIYF	TGTGCCAGCAGTTACGGGTTCTTTGGACAGGGAATCGGGATCTCTGGAAACACCATATATTTT
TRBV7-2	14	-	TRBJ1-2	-	CASSLEAGLYGYTF	TGTGCCAGCAGCTTAGAGGCGGGCTTGTATGGCTACACCTTC
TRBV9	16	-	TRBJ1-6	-	CASSVESGAYNSPLHF	TGTGCCAGCAGCGTAGAGTCAGGGGCCTATAATTCACCCCTCCACTTT